These 21 T cell receptor beta chains originate from one sample sequenced in a study of blood T cell repertoires in COVID-19. Sequencing used immunoSEQ multiplex PCR; TCRdb keeps in-frame clones, though not all of them. The repertoire holds some 230,000 clones, roughly 84% seen once, with 2.3% in the top ten. What was sequenced was peripheral blood. Receptors were obtained from a woman aged 60 to 75 with acute or convalescent COVID-19.

The chain is built from TRBV27 and TRBJ2-2; 7 nucleotides match TRBD1. V lost 5 bases and J lost 6; bases outside the gene matches: 12. Looked up from germline, CDR1 is MNHEY and CDR2 is SMNVEV (reference sequence). The CDR3 covers 16 residues. Here the CDR3 reads CASSHGTVSAPGELFF. The CDR3 DNA follows: TGTGCCAGCAGTCACGGGACAGTATCGGCACCCGGGGAGCTGTTTTTT.

The chain combines TRBV5-4 with TRBJ2-2; the D gene is possibly TRBD2 (6 bases). Trimming cost V 4 bases and J 0 bases, with 10 bases left between them. The CDR3 covers 15 residues. The germline V gene has CDR1 SGHNT and CDR2 YYREEE (reference sequence). CDR3 residues: CASSLAHSNTGELFF. The DNA for the CDR3 is TGTGCCAGCAGCCTAGCGCACTCGAACACCGGGGAGCTGTTTTTT. The full variable domain, rest sourced from reference TRBV5-4 and TRBJ2-2, is ETGVTQSPTHLIKTRGQQVTLRCSSQSGHNTVSWYQQALGQGPQFIFQYYREEENGRGNFPPRFSGLQFPNYSSELNVNALELDDSALYLCASSLAHSNTGELFFGEGSRLTVL.

V is TRBV20-1 and J is TRBJ1-2, with D hard to call. The germline V gene encodes CDR1 DFQATT and CDR2 SNEGSKA (reference sequence). This CDR3 has 13 amino acids. V lost 3 bases and J lost 2, with 10 bases in between. The CDR3 is CSASLGGNYGYTF. Here the CDR3 DNA reads TGCAGTGCTAGTTTAGGAGGCAACTATGGCTACACCTTC.

V and J are TRBV6-2 or TRBV6-3 and TRBJ2-3; 12 nucleotides align to TRBD2. The germline V gene has CDR1 MNHEY and CDR2 SVGEGT. J gave up 9 bases and V 5 bases, and 12 bases lay outside the gene matches. This CDR3 is built from 16 residues. DNA for the CDR3: TGTGCCAGCAGTCAGACTAGCGGGGGCTTTCAAGGGACGCAGTATTTT. Encoded protein: CASSQTSGGFQGTQYF.

The V call is TRBV2, the J call TRBJ1-1; D gene ambiguous. CDR1 is SNHLY, CDR2 FYNNEI, per germline. Trimming took 6 bases from V and 5 from J, leaving 10 bases between them. This CDR3 is 12 amino acids long. The CDR3 region is CASSRDGTEAFF. CDR3 DNA sequence: TGTGCCAGCAGCCGAGACGGGACTGAAGCTTTCTTT. Together with reference TRBV2 and TRBJ1-1, the CDR3 gives the full variable domain: EPEVTQTPSHQVTQMGQEVILRCVPISNHLYFYWYRQILGQKVEFLVSFYNNEISEKSEIFDDQFSVERPDGSNFTLKIRSTKLEDSAMYFCASSRDGTEAFFGQGTRLTVV.

The chain is built from TRBV24-1 and TRBJ2-3, with D tentatively TRBD1 (6 bases). The V end lost 3 bases, the J end lost 9 bases, and 15 bases lay between the germline ends. This CDR3 has 14 amino acids. Germline assignment: CDR1 KGHDR and CDR2 SFDVKD. CDR3 sequence: CATSDRDILGTQYF. CDR3 in DNA: TGTGCCACCAGTGATCGGGACATCTTGGGGACGCAGTATTTT.

This chain joins TRBV5-1 and TRBJ1-6; TRBD1 is a possible D gene (6 bases). Germline V lookup: CDR1 SGHRS, CDR2 YFSETQ. Trimming shortened V by 0 bases and J by 13 bases, and 23 bases separated the two germline ends. The CDR3 is made up of 17 amino acids. The chain's CDR3 is CASSLGQVLDSHDPLHF. CDR3 in DNA: TGCGCCAGCAGCTTGGGTCAGGTATTGGACAGCCACGATCCCCTCCACTTT.

The chain uses TRBV7-2 and TRBJ1-3, with D possibly TRBD1 on 6 matching bases. Germline V lookup: CDR1 SGHTA, CDR2 FQGNSA. The germline V and J ends were trimmed by 5 bases and 4 bases, with 9 bases remaining between them. This CDR3 is 13 amino acids long. CDR3 sequence: CASSLGQGNTIYF. The DNA of the CDR3 is TGTGCCAGCAGCCTAGGACAGGGAAACACCATATATTTT.

This clone has just one count. The chain joins TRBV7-2 to TRBJ2-5, with D possibly TRBD1 on 6 matching bases. The CDR3 extends over 13 amino acids. The germline gives CDR1 SGHTA, CDR2 FQGNSA. Trimming stripped 3 bases from V and 4 bases from J, with 9 bases between. CDR3 sequence reads: CASSLGQLETQYF. DNA of the CDR3: TGTGCCAGCAGCTTGGGACAATTAGAGACCCAGTACTTC.

The V call is TRBV28, the J call TRBJ1-2; TRBD1 aligns across 7 bases. V was pared by 3 bases and J by 1 base, with 8 bases of the junction left unmatched. In germline, CDR1 is MDHEN, CDR2 SYDVKM. The CDR3 spans 16 residues. DNA for the CDR3: TGTGCCAGCAGTTTCTTTTCCGGGACAGATAACTATGGCTACACCTTC. Translated, it gives CASSFFSGTDNYGYTF.

The chain combines TRBV7-3 with TRBJ1-3, with TRBD1 as a possible D gene (5 bases). This CDR3 comprises 15 residues. V lost 11 bases to trimming and J lost 0 bases, with 17 bases between them. Germline V gives CDR1 SGHTA, CDR2 FQGTGA. CDR3 nucleotide sequence: TGTGCCGAAAACCGGGGGTTTTCCTCTGGAAACACCATATATTTT. Its translation: CAENRGFSSGNTIYF.

This clone was counted once. The junction does not match germline at one end; this may be a read error. In the same sample, other DNA sequences code for this CDR3. The V and J genes are TRBV7-9 and TRBJ2-3; TRBD2 agrees at 11 bases. There are 16 residues in the CDR3. The germline CDR1 and CDR2 sequences are SEHNR and FQNEAQ (reference sequence). Here the CDR3 reads CASSLHSGGATDTQYF. DNA of the CDR3: TGTGCCAGTAGCTTACATAGCGGGGGGGCCACAGATACGCAGTATTTT.

The V and J genes are TRBV7-6 and TRBJ1-5; possibly TRBD1 for D (5 bases). CDR1 and CDR2 (germline): SGHVS, FNYEAQ. V lost 5 bases, J lost 7 bases, and 12 bases lay in between. The CDR3 totals 13 residues. The CDR3 here is CASSATQGQPQHF. The CDR3 DNA follows: TGTGCCAGCAGCGCAACCCAGGGACAGCCCCAGCATTTT.

This chain joins TRBV6-5 and TRBJ1-3; weak D call: TRBD1 (6 bases). The germline V gene encodes CDR1 MNHEY and CDR2 SVGAGI. Trimming pared 6 bases from V and 3 bases from J, leaving 9 bases between. This CDR3 contains 13 residues. This CDR3 is CASRQGFGNTIYF. DNA for the CDR3: TGTGCCAGCAGACAGGGCTTTGGAAACACCATATATTTT.

V is TRBV9 and J is TRBJ2-7; D possibly corresponds to TRBD1 (6 bases). The V gene's germline CDR1 is SGDLS and CDR2 YYNGEE. Trimming pared 0 bases from V and 2 bases from J, leaving 24 bases between. The CDR3 covers 19 residues. The CDR3 reads CASSVGETLRDMRTYEQYF. CDR3 in DNA: TGTGCCAGCAGCGTAGGCGAAACTCTCCGGGACATGAGAACCTACGAGCAGTACTTC.

CDR3 DNA sequence: TGTGCCAGCATTCAGGGTCAGGGTGGGCCTGGGGCCAACGTCCTGACTTTC. This codes for CASIQGQGGPGANVLTF. The genes are TRBV2 and TRBJ2-6; TRBD1 is a possible D gene (5 bases). The germline CDR1 and CDR2 sequences are SNHLY and FYNNEI. The CDR3 has 17 residues. V lost 7 bases and J 2 bases, leaving 18 bases between the germline ends.

This chain connects TRBV5-1 to TRBJ2-2; D unresolved. The CDR3 is 15 amino acids. Germline CDR1 and CDR2: SGHRS and YFSETQ. V was trimmed by 1 base and J by 3 bases, leaving 10 bases between them. The CDR3 coding sequence is TGCGCCAGCAGCTTGACTGTGGTGGACACCGGGGAGCTGTTTTTT. Translating it yields CASSLTVVDTGELFF.

The chain carries TRBV6-2 or TRBV6-3 and TRBJ2-3, with D hard to call. Germline V gives CDR1 MNHEY, CDR2 SVGEGT. V gave up 5 bases and J gave up 2 bases, with 8 bases separating them. This CDR3 has 13 amino acids. This CDR3 reads CASSLQATDTQYF. Here the CDR3 DNA reads TGTGCCAGCAGTCTTCAAGCCACAGATACGCAGTATTTT.

The chain recombines TRBV3-1 (or the pseudogene TRBV3-2) with TRBJ2-2; maybe TRBD2 (6 bases). Trimming cost V 5 bases and J 5 bases, with 9 bases left between them. This CDR3 region has 13 residues. Germline assignment: CDR1 LGHDT and CDR2 YNNKEL (reference sequence). The CDR3 nucleotides read TGTGCCAGCAGCTGGGCGGGGACCGGGGAGCTGTTTTTT. It encodes CASSWAGTGELFF.

The V and J genes are TRBV5-4 and TRBJ2-1, with a weak D call TRBD2 (6 bases). CDR3 length equals 17 residues. Per the germline V gene, CDR1 is SGHNT and CDR2 is YYREEE (reference sequence). Trimming removed 0 bases at V and 4 bases at J, with 17 bases between. This chain's CDR3 is CASSLVRGTNLYNEQFF. DNA of the CDR3: TGTGCCAGCAGCTTGGTACGGGGGACGAACTTATACAATGAGCAGTTCTTC.

V usage is TRBV9 and J usage is TRBJ1-1; D remains ambiguous. Trimming took off 4 bases at V and 7 bases at J, with 20 bases between the two ends. The CDR3 contains 15 residues. The germline V gene has CDR1 SGDLS and CDR2 YYNGEE. CDR3 DNA: TGTGCCAGCAGCTCCCCAGGTCCGGGGTCAAATGAAGCTTTCTTT. Translating gives CASSSPGPGSNEAFF.